Below are 14 T cell receptor beta chains sequenced from a single sample in a study of blood T cell repertoires in COVID-19. Generated by immunoSEQ multiplex PCR, the TCRdb table keeps only in-frame clones and is missing some. The table records fewer than 400,000 clones, around 87% of them present only once. Sequenced material: peripheral blood. These TCRs come from a human donor in a cohort sampled during active COVID-19.

This clone has a single count. The chain recombines TRBV27 with TRBJ1-1; D possibly corresponds to TRBD1 (5 bases). This CDR3 comprises 16 residues. Looked up from germline, CDR1 is MNHEY and CDR2 is SMNVEV (reference sequence). V gave up 3 bases and J gave up 0 bases, with 14 bases separating them. The CDR3 is CASSLFPSGLNTEAFF. The CDR3 DNA follows: TGTGCCAGCAGTTTGTTTCCTTCAGGGCTGAACACTGAAGCTTTCTTT.

The CDR3 DNA sequence: TGCGCCAGCAGCTTGACGGGACAGGGCCCCTACTCCTATAATTCACCCCTCCACTTT. It translates to CASSLTGQGPYSYNSPLHF. The chain recombines TRBV5-1 with TRBJ1-6; 9 bases are a match to TRBD1. Germline V gene sequence: CDR1 SGHRS, CDR2 YFSETQ. Losses at the gene ends were 1 base for V and 0 bases for J; bases not matched to a gene: 8. This CDR3 has 19 residues.

The V and J genes are TRBV19 and TRBJ2-5; 15 bases are a match to TRBD2. CDR3 length: 17 residues. CDR1 LNHDA and CDR2 SQIVND come from the germline V gene (reference sequence). Germline trimming cut 4 bases from V and 5 bases from J; bases unmatched to any gene: 8. CDR3 sequence (DNA): TGTGCCAGTAGTACTCGGACTAGCGGGAGGGCCGGTGAGACCCAGTACTTC. As protein: CASSTRTSGRAGETQYF.

The chain links TRBV5-6 to TRBJ2-5; TRBD2 aligns across 14 bases. Losses at the gene ends were 8 bases for V and 4 bases for J; bases not matched to a gene: 7. Per germline, CDR1 SGHDT and CDR2 YYEEEE. This CDR3 spans 15 amino acids. The CDR3 DNA follows: TGTGCCAGTTCGCCCGGGACTAGCGGGAGAGAGACCCAGTACTTC. Its translation: CASSPGTSGRETQYF.

V gene TRBV5-4 combines with J gene TRBJ2-7, with TRBD2 as a possible D gene (6 bases). With 0 bases removed from V and 2 bases from J, the gap between germline ends came to 9 bases. CDR3 size: 14 residues. The V gene's germline CDR1 is SGHNT and CDR2 YYREEE (reference sequence). CDR3 DNA sequence: TGTGCCAGCAGCTTGGCTCGGGAGCCCTACGAGCAGTACTTC. As protein: CASSLAREPYEQYF.

The CDR3 here is CASSPDSSTGNTIYF. CDR3 DNA: TGTGCCAGCAGCCCAGACAGCTCCACTGGAAACACCATATATTTT. V is TRBV7-2 and J is TRBJ1-3; tentative D call: TRBD1 (5 bases). The CDR3 has 15 amino acids. Germline CDR1 and CDR2: SGHTA and FQGNSA. V lost 5 bases, J lost 2 bases, and 13 bases lay in between.

The V call is TRBV12-3 or TRBV12-4, the J call TRBJ1-2; D ambiguous. V was trimmed by 5 bases and J by 0 bases, leaving 7 bases between them. The CDR3 sequence is 13 residues long. In nucleotides, the CDR3 is TGTGCCAGCAGTCCGAGGTCTAACTATGGCTACACCTTC. Amino acid sequence: CASSPRSNYGYTF.

This rearrangement joins TRBV19 to TRBJ2-2, with D perhaps TRBD1 (5 bases). Trimming cost V 1 base and J 3 bases, with 9 bases left between them. The CDR3 covers 15 residues. Germline CDR1 reads LNHDA; CDR2 reads SQIVND (reference sequence). The CDR3: CASSIVSGYTGELFF. CDR3 DNA sequence: TGTGCCAGTAGTATAGTGTCAGGGTACACCGGGGAGCTGTTTTTT.

The gene calls are TRBV7-2 and TRBJ2-3; TRBD2 matches 11 bases. This CDR3 is built from 16 residues. V trimming: 4 bases; J trimming: 5 bases; junction bases outside the gene matches: 8. Per germline, CDR1 SGHTA and CDR2 FQGNSA. CDR3 protein: CASSSRLAGKGDTQYF. The CDR3 nucleotides read TGTGCCAGCAGCTCCCGACTAGCGGGAAAAGGAGATACGCAGTATTTT. The variable domain in full, with the rest retrieved from reference TRBV7-2 and TRBJ2-3, is GAGVSQSPSNKVTEKGKDVELRCDPISGHTALYWYRQSLGQGLEFLIYFQGNSAPDKSGLPSDRFSAERTGGSVSTLTIQRTQQEDSAVYLCASSSRLAGKGDTQYFGPGTRLTVL.

The chain combines TRBV3-1 (or the pseudogene TRBV3-2) with TRBJ2-1; 15 bases fit TRBD2. This CDR3 contains 15 residues. Germline CDR1 is LGHDT and CDR2 is YNNKEL (reference sequence). V lost 7 bases to trimming and J lost 9 bases; unmatched junction nucleotides: 7. The CDR3 region has the DNA TGTGCCAGCATGTTCAGGACTAGCGGGGGGGGTGAGCAGTTCTTC. It yields the protein CASMFRTSGGGEQFF.

V usage is TRBV11-2 and J usage is TRBJ2-1; D unresolved. The V gene's germline CDR1 is SGHAT and CDR2 FQNNGV. V gave up 1 base and J gave up 9 bases, with 4 bases separating them. This CDR3 comprises 11 residues. CDR3 sequence reads: CASSLVSEQFF. CDR3 DNA: TGTGCCAGCAGCTTAGTGAGTGAGCAGTTCTTC.

The gene calls are TRBV19 and TRBJ2-1; D possibly corresponds to TRBD1 (5 bases). Germline lookup yields CDR1 LNHDA and CDR2 SQIVND (reference sequence). Trimming shortened V by 6 bases and J by 5 bases, and 8 bases separated the two germline ends. The CDR3 loop spans 12 amino acids. CDR3 protein: CASRDTHNEQFF. The CDR3 region has the DNA TGTGCCAGTAGGGACACCCACAATGAGCAGTTCTTC.

The chain employs TRBV11-2 and TRBJ2-5; 8 nucleotides agree with TRBD1. Trimming removed 4 bases from V and 4 bases from J; junction bases left unmatched: 2. The CDR3 runs 13 residues. The germline V gene encodes CDR1 SGHAT and CDR2 FQNNGV. The CDR3 sequence is CASSSDRGETQYF. Here the CDR3 DNA reads TGTGCCAGCAGCTCAGACAGGGGAGAGACCCAGTACTTC.

This clone occurred once. The rearrangement joins TRBV6-4 to TRBJ1-3, with D hard to call. Deletions cut 1 base from V and 0 bases from J, with 4 bases between. Germline assignment: CDR1 MRHNA and CDR2 SNTAGT. There are 14 residues in the CDR3. CDR3 protein: CASSDFFSGNTIYF. The CDR3 DNA reads TGTGCCAGCAGTGACTTCTTCTCTGGAAACACCATATATTTT.